This T cell receptor (beta chain) comes out of a study of PD-1 blockade in classical Hodgkin lymphoma. Method: immunoSEQ multiplex PCR; TCRdb's copy keeps in-frame clones and lacks some. The table lists just under 20,000 clones, roughly 77% of them singletons. CDR1 and CDR2 (germline): MNHEY, SMNVEV (reference sequence). The CDR3 is 13 amino acids. Between the trimmed V and J ends, which lost 1 base and 1 base, there was a span of 4 bases. For this clone: Antigen specificity is unknown.

Findings of the study overall: Healthy donors were reported to have higher baseline TCR diversity than newly diagnosed patients. When nivolumab was started under 1 year after ASCT, patients were excluded. Complete responders showed a baseline diversity that resembled the diversity of newly diagnosed patients. By C4D1 there was a significant rise in CD4+ TCR diversity but not in CD8+ TCR diversity.

Time point here: cycle 4 day 1 (C4D1), after 6 weeks of nivolumab. Every one of the patients relapsed after autologous stem cell transplantation (brentuximab vedotin exposure was variable). Sequencing used peripheral blood mononuclear cells (PBMCs), obtained before the fourth cycle of nivolumab. This TCR came from a human donor with classical Hodgkin lymphoma. V is TRBV27 and J is TRBJ1-1; D is ambiguous. The CDR3 spells CASSLLGNTEAFF. Here the CDR3 DNA reads TGTGCCAGCAGTTTATTAGGGAACACTGAAGCTTTCTTT.